This T cell receptor (beta chain) was retrieved from a study of T cells after somatic rescue of genetic block. Measured with immunoSEQ multiplex PCR; TCRdb has only the in-frame clones, and not every one. The sample contains 7,500 to 9,000 clones, around 86% of which appear only once. The V and J ends lost 10 bases and 2 bases respectively, with 16 bases between them. The CDR3 runs 14 residues. Germline V gene data show CDR1 as MDHEN and CDR2 as SYDVKM. Sequenced sample: peripheral blood mononuclear cells (PBMCs). The source is a boy under 18. The rearrangement joins TRBV28 to TRBJ2-3; maybe TRBD2 (6 bases). The CDR3 is CATTDYPFTDTQYF. In DNA form, the CDR3 reads TGTGCCACTACGGACTACCCGTTCACAGATACGCAGTATTTT.